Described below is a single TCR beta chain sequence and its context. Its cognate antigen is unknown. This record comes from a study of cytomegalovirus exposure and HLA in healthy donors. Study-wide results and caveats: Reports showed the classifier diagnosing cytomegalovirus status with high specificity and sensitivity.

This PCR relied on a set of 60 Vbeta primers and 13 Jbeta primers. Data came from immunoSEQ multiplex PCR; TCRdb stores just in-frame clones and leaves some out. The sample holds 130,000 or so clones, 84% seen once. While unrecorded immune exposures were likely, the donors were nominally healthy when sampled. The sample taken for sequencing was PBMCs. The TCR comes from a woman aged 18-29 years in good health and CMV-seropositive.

The CDR3: CASLLAGSTDTQYF. Here the CDR3 DNA reads TGTGCCAGCCTGCTAGCGGGAAGCACAGATACGCAGTATTTT. This sequence joins TRBV5-5 and TRBJ2-3, with TRBD2 matching 9 bases. This CDR3 has 14 amino acids. From germline, CDR1 is SGHKS and CDR2 YYEKEE (reference sequence). After removal of 7 bases from V and 0 bases from J, the junction contained 3 bases not matched to a gene.